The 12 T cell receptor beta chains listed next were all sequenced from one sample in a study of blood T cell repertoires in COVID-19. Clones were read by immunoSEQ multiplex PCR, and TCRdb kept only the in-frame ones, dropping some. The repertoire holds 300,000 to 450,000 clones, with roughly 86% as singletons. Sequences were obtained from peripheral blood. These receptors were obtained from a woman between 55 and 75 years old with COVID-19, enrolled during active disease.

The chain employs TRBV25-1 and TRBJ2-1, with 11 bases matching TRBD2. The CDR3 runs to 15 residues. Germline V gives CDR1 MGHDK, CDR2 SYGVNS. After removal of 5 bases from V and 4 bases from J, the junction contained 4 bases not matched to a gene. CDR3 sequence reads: CASSRGLAVYNEQFF. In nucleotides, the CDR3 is TGTGCCAGCAGTAGGGGACTAGCGGTTTACAATGAGCAGTTCTTC.

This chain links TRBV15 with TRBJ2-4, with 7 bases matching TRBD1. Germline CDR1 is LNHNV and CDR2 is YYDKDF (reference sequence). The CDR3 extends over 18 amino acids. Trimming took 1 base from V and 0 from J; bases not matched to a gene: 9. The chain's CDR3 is CATSRVYGTEEAKNIQYF. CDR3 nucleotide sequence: TGTGCCACCAGCAGAGTCTACGGGACAGAAGAAGCCAAAAACATTCAGTACTTC.

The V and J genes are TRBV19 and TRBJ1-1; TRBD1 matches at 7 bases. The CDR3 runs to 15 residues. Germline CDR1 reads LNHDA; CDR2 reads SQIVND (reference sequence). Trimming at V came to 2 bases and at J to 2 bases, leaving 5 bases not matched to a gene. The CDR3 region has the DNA TGTGCCAGTAGTATAATTACAGGGGCCAACACTGAAGCTTTCTTT. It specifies CASSIITGANTEAFF.

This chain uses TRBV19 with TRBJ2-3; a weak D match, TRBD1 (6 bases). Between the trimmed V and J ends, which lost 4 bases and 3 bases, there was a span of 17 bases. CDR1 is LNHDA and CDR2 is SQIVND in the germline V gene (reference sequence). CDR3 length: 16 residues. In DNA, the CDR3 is TGTGCCAGTAGTAGCATCGGGACACTAACTACAGATACGCAGTATTTT. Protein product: CASSSIGTLTTDTQYF.

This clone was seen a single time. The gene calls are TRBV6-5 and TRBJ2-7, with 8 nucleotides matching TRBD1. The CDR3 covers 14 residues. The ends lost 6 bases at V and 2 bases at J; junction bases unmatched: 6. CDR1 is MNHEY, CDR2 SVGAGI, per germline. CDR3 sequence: CASSSGGFAYEQYF. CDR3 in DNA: TGTGCCAGCAGCTCAGGGGGCTTCGCCTACGAGCAGTACTTC.

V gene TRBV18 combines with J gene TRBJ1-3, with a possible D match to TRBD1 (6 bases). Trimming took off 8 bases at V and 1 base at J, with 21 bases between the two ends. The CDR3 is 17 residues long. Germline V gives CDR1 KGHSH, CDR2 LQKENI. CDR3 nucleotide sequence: TGTGCCAGCACTCACCACCGTCAGGGGCAATCTGGAAACACCATATATTTT. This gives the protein CASTHHRQGQSGNTIYF.

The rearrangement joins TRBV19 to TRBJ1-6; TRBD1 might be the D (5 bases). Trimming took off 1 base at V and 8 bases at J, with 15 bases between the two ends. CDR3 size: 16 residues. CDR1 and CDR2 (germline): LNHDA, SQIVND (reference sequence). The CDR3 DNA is TGTGCCAGTAGTATAGGGAGGGGCCCCCTGGATTCACCCCTCCACTTT. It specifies CASSIGRGPLDSPLHF.

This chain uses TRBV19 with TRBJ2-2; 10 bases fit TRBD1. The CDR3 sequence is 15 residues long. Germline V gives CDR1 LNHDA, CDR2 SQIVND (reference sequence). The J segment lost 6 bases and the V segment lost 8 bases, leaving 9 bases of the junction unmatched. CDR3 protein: CASSRTGGYPGELFF. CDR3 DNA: TGTGCCAGTTCTAGGACAGGGGGGTACCCCGGGGAGCTGTTTTTT. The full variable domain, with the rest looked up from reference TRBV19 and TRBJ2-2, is DGGITQSPKYLFRKEGQNVTLSCEQNLNHDAMYWYRQDPGQGLRLIYYSQIVNDFQKGDIAEGYSVSREKKESFPLTVTSAQKNPTAFYLCASSRTGGYPGELFFGEGSRLTVL.

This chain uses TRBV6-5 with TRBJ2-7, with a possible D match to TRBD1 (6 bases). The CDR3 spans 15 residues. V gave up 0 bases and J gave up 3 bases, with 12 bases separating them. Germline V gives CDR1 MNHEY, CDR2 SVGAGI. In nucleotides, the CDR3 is TGTGCCAGCAGTTACTCCCTGGGGGCCAGCTACGAGCAGTACTTC. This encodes CASSYSLGASYEQYF.

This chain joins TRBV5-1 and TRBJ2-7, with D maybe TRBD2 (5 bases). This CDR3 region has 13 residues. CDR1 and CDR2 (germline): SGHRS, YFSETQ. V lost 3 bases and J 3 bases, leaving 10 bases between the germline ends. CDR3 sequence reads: CASSSGLNYEQYF. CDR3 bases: TGCGCCAGCAGCTCGGGGTTGAACTACGAGCAGTACTTC. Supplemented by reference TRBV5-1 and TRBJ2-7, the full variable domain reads KAGVTQTPRYLIKTRGQQVTLSCSPISGHRSVSWYQQTPGQGLQFLFEYFSETQRNKGNFPGRFSGRQFSNSRSEMNVSTLELGDSALYLCASSSGLNYEQYFGPGTRLTVT.

CDR3 sequence (DNA): TGTGCCAGCAGGACCGGGAGCCACTATGGCTACACCTTC. Encoded protein: CASRTGSHYGYTF. The rearrangement joins TRBV2 to TRBJ1-2; D is undetermined. V was trimmed by 6 bases and J by 3 bases, leaving 11 bases between them. This CDR3 has 13 amino acids. Germline CDR1 reads SNHLY; CDR2 reads FYNNEI.

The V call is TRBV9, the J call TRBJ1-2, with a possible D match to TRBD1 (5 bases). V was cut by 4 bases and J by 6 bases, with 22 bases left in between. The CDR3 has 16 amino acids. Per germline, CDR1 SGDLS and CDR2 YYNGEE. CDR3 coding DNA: TGTGCCAGCAGCCCTCGACCGAGAGGGGAGGCGGATGGCTACACCTTC. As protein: CASSPRPRGEADGYTF.